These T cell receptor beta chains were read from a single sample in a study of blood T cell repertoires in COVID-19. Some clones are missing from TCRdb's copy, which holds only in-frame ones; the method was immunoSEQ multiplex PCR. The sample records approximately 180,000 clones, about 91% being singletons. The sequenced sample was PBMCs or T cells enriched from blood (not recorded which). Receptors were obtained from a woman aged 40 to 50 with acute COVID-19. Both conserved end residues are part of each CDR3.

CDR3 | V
CASSEALSGGSQETQYF | TRBV6-1
CASSPWGLSTDTQYF | TRBV27
CASSASGSYYEQYF | TRBV6-2/TRBV6-3
CASGWTGGFGYTF | TRBV6-5
CASSPRSAGGYEQYF | TRBV6-5
CASSRQFGETQYF | TRBV5-4
CASSLSGGVHEQFF | TRBV27
CASSSVTGPGETQYF | TRBV7-8
CASSAGFSNQPQHF | TRBV27
CASSPGTSASYEQYF | TRBV28
CASSFERKGGNEQFF | TRBV11-1
CASRKAASYEQYF | TRBV7-2
CASSQTGSDTEAFF | TRBV27
CASSPTGALWAFF | TRBV2
CASSLIGQGAVEQYF | TRBV5-6
CASSPQQGEETQYF | TRBV18
CASSLGQDSPYEQYF | TRBV4-3
CASSPWTGRSNQPQHF | TRBV6-6
CATSRGVAGGQETQYF | TRBV15
CASSLRQGLPNYGYTF | TRBV7-8
CASSPTGALEETQYF | TRBV5-4